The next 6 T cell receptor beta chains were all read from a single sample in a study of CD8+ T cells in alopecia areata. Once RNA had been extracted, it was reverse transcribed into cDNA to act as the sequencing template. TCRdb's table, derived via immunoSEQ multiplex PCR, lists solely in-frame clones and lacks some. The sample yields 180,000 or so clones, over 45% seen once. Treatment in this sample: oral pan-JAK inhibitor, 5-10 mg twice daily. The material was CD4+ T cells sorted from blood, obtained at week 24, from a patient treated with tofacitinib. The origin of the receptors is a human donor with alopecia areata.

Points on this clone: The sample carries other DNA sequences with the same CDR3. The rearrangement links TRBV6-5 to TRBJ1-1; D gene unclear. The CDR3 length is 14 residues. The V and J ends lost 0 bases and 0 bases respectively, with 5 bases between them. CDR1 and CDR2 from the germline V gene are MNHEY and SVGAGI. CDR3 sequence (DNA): TGTGCCAGCAGTTACTCAGGAATGAACACTGAAGCTTTCTTT. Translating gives CASSYSGMNTEAFF.

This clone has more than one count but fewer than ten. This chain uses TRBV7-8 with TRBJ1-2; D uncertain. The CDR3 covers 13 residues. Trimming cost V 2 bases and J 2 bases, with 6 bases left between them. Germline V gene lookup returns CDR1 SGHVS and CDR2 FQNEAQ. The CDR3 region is CASSLSRNYGYTF. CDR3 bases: TGTGCCAGCAGCTTATCACGGAACTATGGCTACACCTTC.

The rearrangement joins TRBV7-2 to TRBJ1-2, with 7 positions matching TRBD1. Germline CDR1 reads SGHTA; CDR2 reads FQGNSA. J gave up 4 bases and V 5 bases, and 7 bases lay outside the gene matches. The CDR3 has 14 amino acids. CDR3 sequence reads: CASSRAGTVYGYTF. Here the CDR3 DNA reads TGTGCCAGCAGCCGAGCCGGGACAGTCTATGGCTACACCTTC.

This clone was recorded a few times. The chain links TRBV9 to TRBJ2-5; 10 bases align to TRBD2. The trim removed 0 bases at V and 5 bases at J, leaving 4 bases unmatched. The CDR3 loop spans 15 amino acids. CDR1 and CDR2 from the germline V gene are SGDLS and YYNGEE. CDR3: CASSVASGRWETQYF. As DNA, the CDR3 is TGTGCCAGCAGCGTAGCTAGCGGGAGATGGGAGACCCAGTACTTC.

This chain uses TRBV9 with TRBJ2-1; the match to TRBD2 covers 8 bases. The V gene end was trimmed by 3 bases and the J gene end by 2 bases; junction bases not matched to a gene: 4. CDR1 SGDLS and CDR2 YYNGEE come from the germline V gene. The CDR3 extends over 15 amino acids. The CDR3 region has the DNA TGTGCCAGCAGCGCAACTAGCGGAGCCTACAATGAGCAGTTCTTC. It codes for CASSATSGAYNEQFF.

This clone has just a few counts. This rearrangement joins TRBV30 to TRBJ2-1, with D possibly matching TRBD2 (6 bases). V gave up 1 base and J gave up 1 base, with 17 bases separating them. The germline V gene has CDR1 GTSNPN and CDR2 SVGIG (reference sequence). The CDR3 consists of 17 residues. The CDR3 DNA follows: TGTGCCTGGAGTGACCCTCGCCCGGGGGAATCCTACAATGAGCAGTTCTTC. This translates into CAWSDPRPGESYNEQFF.